These 2 T cell receptor beta chains came from one sample sequenced in a study of blood T cell repertoires in COVID-19. Profiled with immunoSEQ multiplex PCR; TCRdb holds only in-frame clones, not every one. Of approximately 300,000 clones in the sample, roughly 87% were seen once. The sequenced material came from peripheral blood. Receptors were obtained from a woman aged 45-65 years who had recovered from COVID-19.

The rearrangement joins TRBV5-1 to TRBJ1-4; D not certain. This CDR3 comprises 15 residues. Between the trimmed V and J ends, which lost 4 bases and 2 bases, there was a span of 12 bases. Germline loops: CDR1 SGHRS, CDR2 YFSETQ. The CDR3 DNA sequence: TGCGCCAGCAGCCAGCGGGGTACGACTAATGAAAAACTGTTTTTT. Protein sequence: CASSQRGTTNEKLFF.

V is TRBV6-6 and J is TRBJ2-5; 11 nucleotides line up with TRBD2. Germline loops: CDR1 MNHNY, CDR2 SVGAGI (reference sequence). Trimming at V came to 5 bases and at J to 2 bases, leaving 10 bases not matched to a gene. The CDR3 loop spans 17 amino acids. CDR3 sequence: CASSQTGTSGYQETQYF. The CDR3 DNA reads TGTGCCAGCAGTCAAACCGGGACTAGCGGATATCAAGAGACCCAGTACTTC.